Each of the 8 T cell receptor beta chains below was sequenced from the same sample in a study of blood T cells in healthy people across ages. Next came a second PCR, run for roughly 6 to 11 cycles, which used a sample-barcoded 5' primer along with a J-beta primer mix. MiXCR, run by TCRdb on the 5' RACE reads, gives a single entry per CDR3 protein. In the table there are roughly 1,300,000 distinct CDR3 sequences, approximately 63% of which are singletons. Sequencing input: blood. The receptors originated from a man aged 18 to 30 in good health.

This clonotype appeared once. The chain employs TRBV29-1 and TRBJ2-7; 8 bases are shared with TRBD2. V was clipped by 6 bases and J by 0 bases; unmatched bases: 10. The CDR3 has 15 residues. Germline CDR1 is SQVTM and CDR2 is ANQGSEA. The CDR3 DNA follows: TGCAGCGTCAAAAGAACAGGGACTAGCTCCTACGAGCAGTACTTC. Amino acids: CSVKRTGTSSYEQYF.

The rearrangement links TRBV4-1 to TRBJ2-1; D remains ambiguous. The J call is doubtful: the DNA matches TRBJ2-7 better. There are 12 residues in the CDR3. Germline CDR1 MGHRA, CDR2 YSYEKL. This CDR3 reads CASSQEYNEQYF. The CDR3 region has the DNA TGCGCCAGCAGCCAGGAATACAATGAGCAGTACTTC.

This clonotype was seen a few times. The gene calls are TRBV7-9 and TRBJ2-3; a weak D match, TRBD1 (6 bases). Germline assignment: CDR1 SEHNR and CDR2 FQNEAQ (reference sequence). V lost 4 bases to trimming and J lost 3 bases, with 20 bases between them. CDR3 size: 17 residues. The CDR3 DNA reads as TGTGCCAGCAGCTCTACCACAGGGTCCATTAGTACAGATACGCAGTATTTT. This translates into CASSSTTGSISTDTQYF.

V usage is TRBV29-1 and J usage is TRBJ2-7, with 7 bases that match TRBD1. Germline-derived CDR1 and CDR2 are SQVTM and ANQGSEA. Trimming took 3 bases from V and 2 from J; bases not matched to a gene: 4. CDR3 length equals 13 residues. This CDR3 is CSVDTGDPYEQYF. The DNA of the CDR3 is TGCAGCGTTGATACAGGGGACCCCTACGAGCAGTACTTC.

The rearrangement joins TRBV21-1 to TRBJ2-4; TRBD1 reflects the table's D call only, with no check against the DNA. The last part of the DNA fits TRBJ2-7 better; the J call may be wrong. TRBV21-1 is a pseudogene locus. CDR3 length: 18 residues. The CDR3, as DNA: TGTGCCAGCAGCCTTTTCCGGGACACGGACCATTGCCCCTACGAGCAGTACTTC. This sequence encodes CASSLFRDTDHCPYEQYF.

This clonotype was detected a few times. The CDR3 DNA reads TGCAGTGCTAGAGGGGGACAGACAACCCTCCACTTT. Translation: CSARGGQTTLHF. This sequence joins TRBV20-1 and TRBJ1-6; 7 nucleotides align to TRBD1. The length of the CDR3 is 12 residues. The V and J ends lost 1 base and 14 bases, in that order; junction bases with no gene match: 5. From germline, CDR1 is DFQATT and CDR2 SNEGSKA (reference sequence).

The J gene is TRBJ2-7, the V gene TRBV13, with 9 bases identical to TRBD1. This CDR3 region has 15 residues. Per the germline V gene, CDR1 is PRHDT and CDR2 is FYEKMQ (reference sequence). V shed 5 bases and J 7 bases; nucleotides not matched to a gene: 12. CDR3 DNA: TGTGCCAGCAGCCTATATGGGACAGGGATGAGGGAGCAGTACTTC. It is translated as CASSLYGTGMREQYF. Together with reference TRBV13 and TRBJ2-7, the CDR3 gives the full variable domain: AAGVIQSPRHLIKEKRETATLKCYPIPRHDTVYWYQQGPGQDPQFLISFYEKMQSDKGSIPDRFSAQQFSDYHSELNMSSLELGDSALYFCASSLYGTGMREQYFGPGTRLTVT.

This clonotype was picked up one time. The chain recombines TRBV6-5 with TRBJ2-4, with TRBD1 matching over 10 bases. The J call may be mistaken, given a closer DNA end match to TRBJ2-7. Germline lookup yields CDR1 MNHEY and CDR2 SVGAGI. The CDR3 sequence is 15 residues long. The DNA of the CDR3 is TGTGCCAGCAGTTACGACAGGGGGCTCTACTACGAGCAGTACTTC. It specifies CASSYDRGLYYEQYF.